This T cell receptor (beta chain) was identified during a study of cytomegalovirus exposure and HLA in healthy donors. V gave up 6 bases and J gave up 9 bases; unmatched junction bases: 9. This CDR3 is built from 14 residues. Germline V gives CDR1 MDHEN, CDR2 SYDVKM. PCR was performed using 60 Vbeta and 13 Jbeta primers. Produced via immunoSEQ multiplex PCR; TCRdb's table is partial and in-frame only. The data hold about 160,000 clones, with around 80% observed a single time. The source material was PBMCs. This sequence originates from a man aged 35-49 years in good health and CMV-seronegative. J is TRBJ2-1 and V is TRBV28, with 9 bases matching TRBD2. The CDR3 region is CASRVAGERTEQFF. Here the CDR3 DNA reads TGTGCCAGCAGGGTAGCGGGAGAAAGGACTGAGCAGTTCTTC.